This entry lists 23 T cell receptor beta chains sequenced from one sample in a study of T cell responses to AZD1222 COVID-19 vaccine. Repertoires were generated with immunoSEQ multiplex PCR, while TCRdb's copy carries only in-frame clones and drops some. The repertoire holds some 190,000 clones, with approximately 93% as singletons. This specimen consisted of peripheral blood, obtained 28 days after the second AZD1222 dose. These receptor sequences come from an adult who received the AZD1222 COVID-19 vaccine.

The chain carries TRBV6-2 or TRBV6-3 and TRBJ1-1; no clear D gene. With 5 bases removed from V and 8 bases from J, the gap between germline ends came to 15 bases. Germline V gives CDR1 MNHEY, CDR2 SVGEGT. The CDR3 runs 13 residues. The DNA for the CDR3 is TGTGCCAGCAGTCAAGACGCCCGAGGCGAAGCTTTCTTT. Its protein product is CASSQDARGEAFF.

This chain joins TRBV30 and TRBJ1-6; tentatively, D is TRBD1 (5 bases). The CDR3 runs 14 residues. The germline V gene encodes CDR1 GTSNPN and CDR2 SVGIG (reference sequence). Trimming cost V 6 bases and J 9 bases, with 18 bases left between them. As DNA, the CDR3 is TGTGCCTGCCAAACGGGGCCTTTCTTTTCACCCCTCCACTTT. Amino acids: CACQTGPFFSPLHF.

This chain uses TRBV14 with TRBJ1-2; 7 nucleotides line up with TRBD1. The CDR3 contains 13 residues. CDR1 and CDR2 from the germline V gene are SGHDN and FVKESK. The V and J ends lost 1 base and 8 bases, in that order; junction bases with no gene match: 4. CDR3 amino acids: CASSQAGQVGYTF. The CDR3 DNA follows: TGTGCCAGCAGCCAAGCAGGACAGGTCGGCTACACCTTC.

The gene calls are TRBV19 and TRBJ1-5, with TRBD1 matching 8 bases. The V gene end was trimmed by 10 bases and the J gene end by 6 bases; junction bases not matched to a gene: 17. Germline values: CDR1 LNHDA, CDR2 SQIVND (reference sequence). The CDR3 runs to 16 residues. CDR3 sequence (DNA): TGTGCCACCTCAAGGGGGGACAGGCCGGGTGTTCAGCCCCAGCATTTT. Translating gives CATSRGDRPGVQPQHF.

Here the CDR3 DNA reads TGTGCCAGCAGTTATCCCACAGGACCCCTCTCCTACGAGCAGTACTTC. Translating it yields CASSYPTGPLSYEQYF. This rearrangement joins TRBV6-2 or TRBV6-3 to TRBJ2-7; maybe TRBD1 (5 bases). Trimming shortened V by 3 bases and J by 0 bases, and 15 bases separated the two germline ends. Germline CDR1 reads MNHEY; CDR2 reads SVGEGT. The CDR3 has 16 amino acids.

This clone occurred a few times. V usage is TRBV5-1 and J usage is TRBJ1-1; a weak D match, TRBD1 (6 bases). V lost 4 bases and J 4 bases, leaving 17 bases between the germline ends. The CDR3 consists of 15 residues. CDR1 is SGHRS and CDR2 is YFSETQ in the germline V gene. For the CDR3, the DNA is TGCGCCAGCAGCCACACCACAGGGTCAGGCACTGAAGCTTTCTTT. Protein: CASSHTTGSGTEAFF.

This clone is a singleton in its sample. The chain has TRBV2 and TRBJ2-2, with 8 nucleotides matching TRBD1. The ends lost 6 bases at V and 5 bases at J; junction bases unmatched: 5. Germline V lookup: CDR1 SNHLY, CDR2 FYNNEI. This CDR3 region has 14 residues. CDR3: CASRPRQGTGELFF. The CDR3 bases are TGTGCCAGCAGACCCAGACAGGGGACCGGGGAGCTGTTTTTT.

The V call is TRBV2, the J call TRBJ2-1; perhaps TRBD2 as D (6 bases). Germline lookup yields CDR1 SNHLY and CDR2 FYNNEI. The CDR3 is 13 amino acids. V dropped 7 bases and J dropped 7 bases, with 14 bases sitting between them. The CDR3 DNA reads TGTGCCAGCATGGGAGGAGGGTGGAATGAGCAGTTCTTC. It encodes CASMGGGWNEQFF.

This clone was found once. This chain joins TRBV4-1 and TRBJ2-4; D is unclear. In germline, CDR1 is MGHRA, CDR2 YSYEKL. Trimming shortened V by 0 bases and J by 5 bases, and 8 bases separated the two germline ends. The CDR3 has 14 amino acids. The CDR3 region is CASSQDPSENIQYF. The CDR3 coding sequence is TGCGCCAGCAGCCAAGATCCGTCCGAAAACATTCAGTACTTC.

The sample holds one count of this clone. The chain couples TRBV7-9 to TRBJ2-1, with 10 bases matching TRBD2. J was trimmed by 7 bases and V by 3 bases; bases with no gene match: 6. The germline V gene has CDR1 SEHNR and CDR2 FQNEAQ (reference sequence). The CDR3 has 15 amino acids. The CDR3 reads CASSLSGGDRNEQFF. DNA of the CDR3: TGTGCCAGCAGCTTGAGCGGGGGGGACAGGAATGAGCAGTTCTTC.

The chain joins TRBV27 to TRBJ1-1; tentatively, D is TRBD1 (5 bases). Germline V gene lookup returns CDR1 MNHEY and CDR2 SMNVEV (reference sequence). V shed 3 bases and J shed 1 base, with 9 bases lying between them. The CDR3 covers 14 residues. The chain's CDR3 is CASSFTGRNTEAFF. The DNA for the CDR3 is TGTGCCAGCAGTTTCACAGGTAGGAACACTGAAGCTTTCTTT.

About this clone: At one end the junction does not follow the germline gene, possibly because of a read error. The CDR3 nucleotides are TGTGCCCGGAGTGTACCCAGGGGGTATGGTTCACCCCTCCACTTT. Translation gives CARSVPRGYGSPLHF. The rearrangement uses TRBV30 and TRBJ1-6; TRBD1 matches at 7 bases. This CDR3 has 15 residues. In germline, CDR1 is GTSNPN, CDR2 SVGIG (reference sequence).

The chain combines TRBV7-9 with TRBJ2-3; D is possibly TRBD1 (6 bases). Germline CDR1 and CDR2: SEHNR and FQNEAQ (reference sequence). V dropped 3 bases and J dropped 0 bases, with 7 bases sitting between them. The CDR3 is 14 amino acids. The CDR3 here is CASSFTGSTDTQYF. The DNA of the CDR3 is TGTGCCAGCAGCTTCACAGGGAGCACAGATACGCAGTATTTT.

The chain combines TRBV5-6 with TRBJ2-4; no clear D. This CDR3 is built from 14 residues. Trimming removed 0 bases from V and 0 bases from J, with 4 bases in between. In germline, CDR1 is SGHDT, CDR2 YYEEEE. In DNA form, the CDR3 reads TGTGCCAGCAGCTTGGGGCTAGCCAAAAACATTCAGTACTTC. It translates to CASSLGLAKNIQYF.

This clone was seen once. The chain has TRBV18 and TRBJ1-5; D gene uncertain. The CDR3 runs 13 residues. Germline CDR1 KGHSH, CDR2 LQKENI. V lost 3 bases and J lost 4, with 7 bases in between. CDR3: CASSPAGNQPQHF. The CDR3 nucleotides are TGTGCCAGCTCACCGGCCGGGAATCAGCCCCAGCATTTT.

The chain has TRBV29-1 and TRBJ1-1; the match to TRBD1 covers 9 bases. The CDR3 is 16 residues long. The germline CDR1 and CDR2 sequences are SQVTM and ANQGSEA. V was pared by 2 bases and J by 4 bases, with 11 bases of the junction left unmatched. DNA for the CDR3: TGCAGCGTTGAACCCGGGACAGGGCTCGGTGGCACTGAAGCTTTCTTT. Translating gives CSVEPGTGLGGTEAFF.

The chain combines TRBV13 with TRBJ2-1; unclear D gene. Trimming took 3 bases from V and 8 from J, leaving 8 bases between them. Germline lookup yields CDR1 PRHDT and CDR2 FYEKMQ (reference sequence). The CDR3 consists of 12 residues. CDR3 amino acids: CASSFSSYEQFF. In DNA, the CDR3 is TGTGCCAGCAGCTTTTCCAGCTATGAGCAGTTCTTC.

V gene TRBV7-6 combines with J gene TRBJ1-4; 7 nucleotides agree with TRBD1. Germline V lookup: CDR1 SGHVS, CDR2 FNYEAQ. J gave up 5 bases and V 4 bases, and 10 bases lay outside the gene matches. The CDR3 contains 16 residues. As DNA, the CDR3 is TGTGCCAGCAGCTCCCCCGCGGGACAGAGGAATGAAAAACTGTTTTTT. It yields the protein CASSSPAGQRNEKLFF.

The CDR3 DNA follows: TGTGCCAGCAGCCAGGAGGGGCTCGCTGGAAACACCATATATTTT. Translating it yields CASSQEGLAGNTIYF. The chain links TRBV3-1 (or the pseudogene TRBV3-2) to TRBJ1-3; TRBD1 is a possible D gene (5 bases). The CDR3 totals 15 residues. Looked up from germline, CDR1 is LGHDT and CDR2 is YNNKEL (reference sequence). V was clipped by 3 bases and J by 2 bases, with 11 bases between them.

The rearrangement links TRBV3-1 (or the pseudogene TRBV3-2) to TRBJ1-3; D uncertain. V shed 1 base and J shed 0 bases, with 10 bases lying between them. Germline loops: CDR1 LGHDT, CDR2 YNNKEL (reference sequence). This CDR3 region has 16 residues. The CDR3 region has the DNA TGTGCCAGCAGCCAAGGACACCGCCTCTCTGGAAACACCATATATTTT. This sequence encodes CASSQGHRLSGNTIYF.

This clone was detected only a few times. V usage is TRBV7-2 and J usage is TRBJ1-1; 7 nucleotides line up with TRBD1. This CDR3 spans 13 amino acids. The V gene end was trimmed by 5 bases and the J gene end by 4 bases; junction bases not matched to a gene: 4. CDR1 SGHTA and CDR2 FQGNSA come from the germline V gene. The CDR3 coding sequence is TGTGCCAGCAGCCAACAGGGGTTCACTGAAGCTTTCTTT. This encodes CASSQQGFTEAFF.

This clone was counted only a few times. This sequence joins TRBV11-3 and TRBJ2-1; no firm D call. The CDR3 consists of 13 residues. Germline V gene sequence: CDR1 SGHNT, CDR2 YENEEA. Trimming shortened V by 3 bases and J by 10 bases, and 13 bases separated the two germline ends. Here the CDR3 DNA reads TGTGCCAGCAGCTTCTCCTCAGGCGGAGAGCAGTTCTTC. This gives the protein CASSFSSGGEQFF.

This clone was recorded a few times. V is TRBV12-3 or TRBV12-4 and J is TRBJ1-2; a weak D match, TRBD1 (5 bases). The ends were cut back, 6 bases at V and 10 bases at J, with 15 bases in the middle. This CDR3 has 12 residues. For the CDR3, the DNA is TGTGCCAGCAGGCGGGTGGGGGACCTCTACACCTTC. Protein sequence: CASRRVGDLYTF.